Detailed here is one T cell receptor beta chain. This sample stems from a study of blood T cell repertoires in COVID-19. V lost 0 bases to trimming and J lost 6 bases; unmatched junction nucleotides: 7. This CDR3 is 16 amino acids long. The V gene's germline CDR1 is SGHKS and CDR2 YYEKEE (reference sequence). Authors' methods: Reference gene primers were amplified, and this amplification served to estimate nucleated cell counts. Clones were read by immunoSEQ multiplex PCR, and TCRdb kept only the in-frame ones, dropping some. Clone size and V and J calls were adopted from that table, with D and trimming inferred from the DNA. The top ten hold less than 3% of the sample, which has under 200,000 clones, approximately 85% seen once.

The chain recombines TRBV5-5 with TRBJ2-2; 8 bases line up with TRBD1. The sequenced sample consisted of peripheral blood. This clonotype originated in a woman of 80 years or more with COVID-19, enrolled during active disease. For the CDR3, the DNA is TGTGCCAGCAGCTTGGCCTGGGGACAGGTGGCCGGGGAGCTGTTTTTT. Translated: CASSLAWGQVAGELFF.